This T cell receptor (beta chain) was captured by sequencing in a study of T cell responses to AZD1222 COVID-19 vaccine. Study results and caveats: The donor cohort was predominantly white British with a female majority, and clonal diversity may have been underestimated. Close to half of all spike-specific TCRs reportedly target regions of the variants that are unmutated. Baseline antibody screening turned up just six or seven seropositive AZD1222 recipients. Regions 160-218 and 743-854 dominated among vaccine-associated CD4 TCRs spanning spike.

Germline V gives CDR1 MDHEN, CDR2 SYDVKM. V was clipped by 6 bases and J by 3 bases, with 12 bases between them. The CDR3 sequence is 14 residues long. A note on this clone: The target antigen is unknown.

The protocol was immunoSEQ multiplex PCR, while the TCRdb copy is restricted to in-frame clones and leaves out a portion. Here the sample spans 130,000 or so clones, 85% to 90% being singletons. The sample consisted of peripheral blood, taken on day 0 of AZD1222 vaccination. The sequence derives from an adult in good health. The chain joins TRBV28 to TRBJ1-5; maybe TRBD1 (6 bases). The CDR3 DNA reads as TGTGCCAGCAGCCAAGGACAGTACAATCAGCCCCAGCATTTT. Translating it yields CASSQGQYNQPQHF.